The 20 T cell receptor beta chains in this list originate from one sample, sequenced in a study of blood T cell repertoires in COVID-19. Method: immunoSEQ multiplex PCR; TCRdb's copy keeps in-frame clones and lacks some. Among under 300,000 clones listed, 75% to 90% were seen once. The material sequenced was peripheral blood. The receptors originated from a woman aged 40 to 50 who had recovered from COVID-19.

The chain is built from TRBV29-1 and TRBJ2-1; a weak D match, TRBD2 (5 bases). The ends were cut back, 0 bases at V and 2 bases at J, with 14 bases in the middle. The CDR3 length is 16 residues. CDR1 SQVTM and CDR2 ANQGSEA come from the germline V gene. The CDR3 DNA is TGCAGCGTTGAAGATCCCCTAGCAGCTACCTACAATGAGCAGTTCTTC. Protein sequence: CSVEDPLAATYNEQFF.

The CDR3 sequence is CASGGGTTNEKLFF. The CDR3 DNA follows: TGTGCCAGCGGGGGGGGGACAACTAATGAAAAACTGTTTTTT. This sequence joins TRBV27 and TRBJ1-4, with D perhaps matching TRBD1 (5 bases). This CDR3 spans 14 amino acids. The germline CDR1 and CDR2 sequences are MNHEY and SMNVEV (reference sequence). The V end lost 8 bases, the J end lost 0 bases, and 10 bases lay between the germline ends.

The genes are TRBV19 and TRBJ2-2; 11 bases align to TRBD2. V shed 5 bases, J shed 5 bases, and the junction held 4 bases outside the gene matches. Germline V gives CDR1 LNHDA, CDR2 SQIVND (reference sequence). The CDR3 runs 15 residues. CDR3: CASSLAGGSTGELFF. CDR3 in DNA: TGTGCCAGTAGTCTAGCGGGAGGAAGTACCGGGGAGCTGTTTTTT.

V usage is TRBV2 and J usage is TRBJ2-2; D gene unclear. The CDR3 totals 11 residues. V was clipped by 11 bases and J by 3 bases, with 7 bases between them. Germline V gene data show CDR1 as SNHLY and CDR2 as FYNNEI. The DNA for the CDR3 is TGTGCCGGCGGTTACACCGGGGAGCTGTTTTTT. It encodes CAGGYTGELFF.

This clone was recorded only once. This chain uses TRBV28 with TRBJ2-2; 11 positions agree with TRBD1. The CDR3 totals 17 residues. Germline V lookup: CDR1 MDHEN, CDR2 SYDVKM. J lost 5 bases, V lost 2 bases, and 7 bases had no gene match. The chain's CDR3 is CASSLPPWDRGTGELFF. CDR3 coding DNA: TGTGCCAGCAGTTTACCCCCGTGGGACAGGGGGACCGGGGAGCTGTTTTTT.

V usage is TRBV5-1 and J usage is TRBJ2-5; 11 bases map to TRBD2. The CDR3 contains 17 residues. Per germline, CDR1 SGHRS and CDR2 YFSETQ. With 2 bases clipped from V and 5 bases from J, the junction kept 11 bases outside the gene matches. The CDR3 here is CASSFLPGLAVSETQYF. CDR3 coding DNA: TGCGCCAGCAGCTTTTTACCGGGACTAGCGGTTTCGGAGACCCAGTACTTC. Filled out from reference TRBV5-1 and TRBJ2-5, the complete variable domain reads KAGVTQTPRYLIKTRGQQVTLSCSPISGHRSVSWYQQTPGQGLQFLFEYFSETQRNKGNFPGRFSGRQFSNSRSEMNVSTLELGDSALYLCASSFLPGLAVSETQYFGPGTRLLVL.

This chain connects TRBV4-1 to TRBJ1-2, with TRBD1 matching 8 bases. J gave up 4 bases and V 3 bases, and 7 bases lay outside the gene matches. The germline CDR1 and CDR2 sequences are MGHRA and YSYEKL. CDR3 length equals 15 residues. The CDR3 region has the DNA TGCGCCAGCAGCCAGAACCAGGGGGCGGCCTATGGCTACACCTTC. This translates into CASSQNQGAAYGYTF.

The rearrangement links TRBV4-1 to TRBJ2-3, with D uncertain. Germline V lookup: CDR1 MGHRA, CDR2 YSYEKL. V lost 1 base to trimming and J lost 0 bases, with 17 bases between them. The CDR3 consists of 18 residues. CDR3 residues: CASSQALQAFASTDTQYF. CDR3 DNA sequence: TGCGCCAGCAGCCAAGCTCTCCAAGCCTTTGCTAGCACAGATACGCAGTATTTT.

This chain joins TRBV30 and TRBJ1-4; D gene unclear. V shed 5 bases and J shed 0 bases, with 10 bases lying between them. In germline, CDR1 is GTSNPN, CDR2 SVGIG (reference sequence). The CDR3 runs 14 residues. CDR3 in amino acids: CAWRQKTTNEKLFF. The CDR3 DNA follows: TGTGCCTGGCGCCAGAAAACAACTAATGAAAAACTGTTTTTT.

The chain has TRBV19 and TRBJ2-3, with D possibly being TRBD1 (5 bases). CDR1 is LNHDA, CDR2 SQIVND, per germline (reference sequence). The CDR3 covers 16 residues. Trimming removed 4 bases from V and 0 bases from J, with 14 bases in between. The CDR3: CASSRGGAPSTDTQYF. CDR3 in DNA: TGTGCCAGTAGTAGGGGCGGTGCCCCTAGCACAGATACGCAGTATTTT.

J is TRBJ2-1 and V is TRBV27, with 8 bases lining up with TRBD2. The germline CDR1 and CDR2 sequences are MNHEY and SMNVEV (reference sequence). The CDR3 has 13 residues. V lost 6 bases and J lost 6; bases outside the gene matches: 4. CDR3 in DNA: TGTGCCAGCAGGACTAGCGTCCCCAATGAGCAGTTCTTC. Protein: CASRTSVPNEQFF.

The rearrangement uses TRBV19 and TRBJ1-1; D is perhaps TRBD1 (6 bases). Germline V gives CDR1 LNHDA, CDR2 SQIVND (reference sequence). The V end was cut by 1 base, the J end by 1 base, with 10 bases between. The CDR3 length is 15 residues. The CDR3 loop reads CASSIGATGNTEAFF. For the CDR3, the DNA is TGTGCCAGTAGTATAGGCGCGACAGGGAACACTGAAGCTTTCTTT.

The chain links TRBV7-9 to TRBJ1-6, with 10 bases matching TRBD1. CDR3 length equals 17 residues. The germline gives CDR1 SEHNR, CDR2 FQNEAQ (reference sequence). Germline trimming cut 5 bases from V and 8 bases from J; bases unmatched to any gene: 12. CDR3: CASSTNPGQGLDSPLHF. The CDR3 nucleotides read TGTGCCAGCAGCACAAACCCGGGACAGGGGTTAGATTCACCCCTCCACTTT.

In this sample, this clone turned up once. The rearrangement joins TRBV28 to TRBJ1-6; 7 nucleotides match TRBD1. The CDR3 loop spans 16 amino acids. The J segment lost 10 bases and the V segment lost 7 bases, leaving 16 bases of the junction unmatched. Germline V gene lookup returns CDR1 MDHEN and CDR2 SYDVKM. The CDR3 sequence: CASTLGGVGNDSPLHF. The CDR3, as DNA: TGTGCCAGCACCCTAGGGGGCGTAGGGAATGACTCACCCCTCCACTTT. The whole variable domain, filled in from reference TRBV28 and TRBJ1-6, reads DVKVTQSSRYLVKRTGEKVFLECVQDMDHENMFWYRQDPGLGLRLIYFSYDVKMKEKGDIPEGYSVSREKKERFSLILESASTNQTSMYLCASTLGGVGNDSPLHFGNGTRLTVT.

The V call is TRBV10-3, the J call TRBJ1-2; D gene uncertain. CDR1 and CDR2 (germline): ENHRY, SYGVKD. CDR3 length equals 13 residues. Trimming took off 7 bases at V and 4 bases at J, with 13 bases between the two ends. The CDR3 here is CAITEHRSYGYTF. The CDR3 DNA is TGTGCCATCACCGAGCACAGAAGCTATGGCTACACCTTC.

The V call is TRBV3-1 (or the pseudogene TRBV3-2), the J call TRBJ2-2; no firm D call. The CDR3 is made up of 16 amino acids. The germline CDR1 and CDR2 sequences are LGHDT and YNNKEL (reference sequence). Trimming removed 1 base from V and 1 base from J, with 10 bases in between. This CDR3 reads CASSQGHLRNTGELFF. The CDR3 DNA follows: TGTGCCAGCAGCCAAGGACACCTAAGGAACACCGGGGAGCTGTTTTTT.

The gene calls are TRBV9 and TRBJ2-3; 7 bases are a match to TRBD2. The CDR3 extends over 16 amino acids. The trim removed 3 bases at V and 3 bases at J, leaving 10 bases unmatched. The germline V gene has CDR1 SGDLS and CDR2 YYNGEE. The CDR3 loop is CASSGGNSGSTDTQYF. The CDR3 DNA reads as TGTGCCAGCAGCGGGGGGAATAGCGGGTCAACAGATACGCAGTATTTT.

The chain recombines TRBV6-5 with TRBJ1-5; unclear D gene. CDR1 is MNHEY, CDR2 SVGAGI, per germline. Trimming shortened V by 2 bases and J by 4 bases, and 15 bases separated the two germline ends. The CDR3 spans 16 residues. CDR3 sequence: CASSYVGVPGNQPQHF. CDR3 nucleotides: TGTGCCAGCAGTTACGTGGGAGTCCCTGGGAATCAGCCCCAGCATTTT.

The rearrangement links TRBV27 to TRBJ2-3; 10 bases are shared with TRBD2. The V gene's germline CDR1 is MNHEY and CDR2 SMNVEV (reference sequence). There are 15 residues in the CDR3. The junction had 12 bases not matched to a gene; V was cut back by 11 bases and J by 4 bases. CDR3 sequence: CASGAWTSGSDTQYF. CDR3 DNA sequence: TGTGCCTCAGGAGCCTGGACTAGCGGTTCAGATACGCAGTATTTT.

This chain connects TRBV4-1 to TRBJ2-5; D ambiguous. There are 12 residues in the CDR3. Germline CDR1 and CDR2: MGHRA and YSYEKL. Trimming pared 1 base from V and 7 bases from J, leaving 7 bases between. The CDR3 nucleotides read TGCGCCAGCAGCCAAGTACGGAGGACCCAGTACTTC. This gives the protein CASSQVRRTQYF.